The 27 T cell receptor beta chains below all came from one sample that was sequenced in a study of Tregs in tolerant kidney transplant recipients (dated by TCRdb to about 2019). Library preparation was by the immunoSEQ multiplex PCR assay. Held by TCRdb, this immuneACCESS table contains in-frame sequences only and omits some clones. Under half of the omission traces to an unresolved V gene where checked; the cause of the rest is unknown. Across this sample there are tens of thousands of clones, with more than 80% seen only once. Around 0.7% of the sample goes to the ten largest clones. The sequenced sample consisted of Tregs from blood. These receptors were obtained from a human donor in good health.

This chain links TRBV29-1 with TRBJ2-5; 8 bases agree with TRBD2. J lost 5 bases, V lost 8 bases, and 10 bases had no gene match. This CDR3 region has 13 residues. From germline, CDR1 is SQVTM and CDR2 ANQGSEA. The CDR3 bases are TGCAGCTCCGGAGGCGGGGGGAGGGAGACCCAGTACTTC. Protein: CSSGGGGRETQYF.

The chain couples TRBV10-2 to TRBJ2-5; 13 positions agree with TRBD2. The CDR3 runs 17 residues. V trimming: 1 base; J trimming: 4 bases; junction bases outside the gene matches: 6. Germline CDR1 is WSHSY and CDR2 is SAAADI. The CDR3 sequence is CASSELPLAGGGETQYF. CDR3 nucleotide sequence: TGCGCCAGCAGTGAGTTACCACTAGCGGGAGGGGGAGAGACCCAGTACTTC.

This chain uses TRBV6-5 with TRBJ2-5; D is possibly TRBD1 (6 bases). Germline V gene lookup returns CDR1 MNHEY and CDR2 SVGAGI. Trimming cost V 2 bases and J 5 bases, with 12 bases left between them. The length of the CDR3 is 14 residues. The CDR3 DNA reads TGTGCCAGCAGTTACGGGGGCGCATATGAGACCCAGTACTTC. Amino acid sequence: CASSYGGAYETQYF.

The V and J genes are TRBV19 and TRBJ2-5; 12 nucleotides match TRBD2. Per germline, CDR1 LNHDA and CDR2 SQIVND (reference sequence). This CDR3 spans 17 amino acids. J lost 2 bases, V lost 5 bases, and 9 bases had no gene match. In DNA, the CDR3 is TGTGCCAGTAGTGGGGGAGGACTAGCGGGGTCACAAGAGACCCAGTACTTC. Protein: CASSGGGLAGSQETQYF.

The CDR3: CASSFRGWDTEAFF. The CDR3 region has the DNA TGTGCCAGCAGCTTCAGGGGTTGGGACACTGAAGCTTTCTTT. The chain recombines TRBV5-5 with TRBJ1-1, with D possibly being TRBD1 (6 bases). Trimming took 2 bases from V and 3 from J, leaving 11 bases between them. This CDR3 has 14 amino acids. CDR1 SGHKS and CDR2 YYEKEE come from the germline V gene (reference sequence). Full variable domain (rest looked up from reference TRBV5-5 and TRBJ1-1): DAGVTQSPTHLIKTRGQQVTLRCSPISGHKSVSWYQQVLGQGPQFIFQYYEKEERGRGNFPDRFSARQFPNYSSELNVNALLLGDSALYLCASSFRGWDTEAFFGQGTRLTVV.

CDR3 in amino acids: CASSPIAGGYNEQFF. CDR3 sequence (DNA): TGTGCCAGCTCACCTATAGCGGGGGGGTACAATGAGCAGTTCTTC. The chain joins TRBV18 to TRBJ2-1, with 11 bases fitting TRBD2. V gave up 3 bases and J gave up 4 bases; unmatched junction bases: 2. The V gene's germline CDR1 is KGHSH and CDR2 LQKENI. The CDR3 runs 15 residues. The variable domain in full, with the rest retrieved from reference TRBV18 and TRBJ2-1, is NAGVMQNPRHLVRRRGQEARLRCSPMKGHSHVYWYRQLPEEGLKFMVYLQKENIIDESGMPKERFSAEFPKEGPSILRIQQVVRGDSAAYFCASSPIAGGYNEQFFGPGTRLTVL.

J is TRBJ2-7 and V is TRBV10-3; 14 bases agree with TRBD2. CDR1 and CDR2 from the germline V gene are ENHRY and SYGVKD. This CDR3 spans 14 amino acids. With V trimmed by 9 bases and J by 4 bases, 5 bases remained unmatched. The CDR3: CAIGTSGRLYEQYF. DNA for the CDR3: TGTGCCATAGGGACTAGCGGGAGATTATACGAGCAGTACTTC.

This clone was recorded once. The chain uses TRBV2 and TRBJ1-2; no definite D call. V dropped 7 bases and J dropped 4 bases, with 7 bases sitting between them. Germline V CDR1 and CDR2: SNHLY, FYNNEI. The CDR3 length is 11 residues. CDR3 sequence: CASTTLYGYTF. CDR3 nucleotides: TGTGCCAGCACGACGCTCTATGGCTACACCTTC.

The chain is built from TRBV14 and TRBJ1-2, with D possibly being TRBD1 (6 bases). V was shortened by 3 bases and J by 4 bases, with 9 bases between the two germline ends. The CDR3 has 13 residues. The germline V gene has CDR1 SGHDN and CDR2 FVKESK. This chain's CDR3 is CASSQTGTYGYTF. In DNA, the CDR3 is TGTGCCAGCAGCCAGACAGGCACCTATGGCTACACCTTC.

The CDR3 DNA follows: TGCGCCAGCAGCTTACAGGCTGGAAACACCATATATTTT. This sequence encodes CASSLQAGNTIYF. The V call is TRBV5-1, the J call TRBJ1-3, with a possible D match to TRBD1 (5 bases). CDR3 length: 13 residues. Deletions cut 2 bases from V and 2 bases from J, with 5 bases between. Germline V gene data show CDR1 as SGHRS and CDR2 as YFSETQ.

The chain recombines TRBV5-1 with TRBJ1-3; 8 bases match TRBD1. This CDR3 region has 14 residues. Trimming cost V 4 bases and J 4 bases; bases outside gene matches: 4. Germline CDR1 SGHRS, CDR2 YFSETQ. The CDR3 coding sequence is TGCGCCAGCAGCAGACAGGGGAGAGGAAACACCATATATTTT. Translating gives CASSRQGRGNTIYF.

This clone appeared once. V and J are TRBV10-1 and TRBJ2-5, with 10 positions matching TRBD1. This CDR3 is 15 amino acids long. Germline assignment: CDR1 WNHNN and CDR2 SYGVQD (reference sequence). With 5 bases clipped from V and 5 bases from J, the junction kept 8 bases outside the gene matches. The CDR3 DNA sequence: TGCGCCAGCAGTACCGGGACAGGGGTAGGGGAGACCCAGTACTTC. It translates to CASSTGTGVGETQYF.

The rearrangement joins TRBV29-1 to TRBJ2-7, with 10 positions matching TRBD2. The J segment lost 0 bases and the V segment lost 5 bases, leaving 7 bases of the junction unmatched. The CDR3 has 15 amino acids. The germline V gene has CDR1 SQVTM and CDR2 ANQGSEA. CDR3: CSVPQREGLSYEQYF. CDR3 bases: TGCAGCGTTCCACAGCGGGAGGGCCTCTCCTACGAGCAGTACTTC.

This chain uses TRBV4-2 with TRBJ2-3; 9 positions match TRBD2. The V gene's germline CDR1 is LGHNA and CDR2 YNFKEQ. The junction had 9 bases not matched to a gene; V was cut back by 1 base and J by 1 base. The CDR3 has 18 amino acids. This CDR3 reads CASSQGLAGGLGTDTQYF. CDR3 nucleotides: TGTGCCAGCAGCCAAGGTTTGGCGGGGGGGCTCGGCACAGATACGCAGTATTTT.

The gene calls are TRBV10-3 and TRBJ1-2; TRBD1 matches 10 bases. The V gene's germline CDR1 is ENHRY and CDR2 SYGVKD. Trimming removed 6 bases from V and 4 bases from J; junction bases left unmatched: 2. CDR3 length: 13 residues. CDR3 sequence (DNA): TGTGCCATCAGAGGACAGGGGGTCTATGGCTACACCTTC. Encoded protein: CAIRGQGVYGYTF.

The CDR3 DNA reads TGCAGCATAACGGGGGACAGCTCCTACAATGAGCAGTTCTTC. Its protein is CSITGDSSYNEQFF. The genes are TRBV29-1 and TRBJ2-1, with D tentatively TRBD1 (7 bases). This CDR3 comprises 14 residues. V lost 8 bases, J lost 0 bases, and 14 bases lay in between. Germline loops: CDR1 SQVTM, CDR2 ANQGSEA.

The rearrangement joins TRBV2 to TRBJ1-1; D might be TRBD1 (5 bases). The CDR3 runs to 15 residues. Germline CDR1 and CDR2: SNHLY and FYNNEI. V lost 6 bases to trimming and J lost 1 base, with 15 bases between them. The CDR3 sequence is CASRDWGGRNTEAFF. The CDR3 DNA reads TGTGCCAGCAGGGACTGGGGGGGTAGGAACACTGAAGCTTTCTTT.

The chain uses TRBV5-4 and TRBJ1-2, with 8 nucleotides matching TRBD1. The CDR3 is 13 amino acids. V was pared by 4 bases and J by 7 bases, with 6 bases of the junction left unmatched. Germline V gives CDR1 SGHNT, CDR2 YYREEE (reference sequence). The CDR3 loop reads CASSPGQGGGYTF. CDR3 DNA: TGTGCCAGCAGCCCCGGACAGGGCGGTGGCTACACCTTC.

V usage is TRBV11-2 and J usage is TRBJ1-1, with D unclear. Germline CDR1 SGHAT, CDR2 FQNNGV. Deletions cut 1 base from V and 1 base from J, with 13 bases between. This CDR3 has 16 residues. The CDR3 DNA sequence: TGTGCCAGCAGCTTAGTATTCAACCGGAGGAACACTGAAGCTTTCTTT. Protein: CASSLVFNRRNTEAFF.

This clone was observed a single time. The rearrangement links TRBV4-1 to TRBJ2-2, with 10 bases that match TRBD1. Trimming cost V 2 bases and J 4 bases; bases outside gene matches: 7. Per the germline V gene, CDR1 is MGHRA and CDR2 is YSYEKL. The CDR3 has 17 residues. Here the CDR3 reads CASSQRGTGEATGELFF. DNA of the CDR3: TGCGCCAGCAGCCAACGGGGGACAGGGGAGGCCACCGGGGAGCTGTTTTTT.

The V call is TRBV2, the J call TRBJ1-1, with 7 positions matching TRBD1. This CDR3 has 14 amino acids. Germline lookup yields CDR1 SNHLY and CDR2 FYNNEI. V dropped 7 bases and J dropped 0; count of bases not matched to a gene: 5. The CDR3: CASNPGQLNTEAFF. CDR3 coding DNA: TGTGCCAGCAACCCGGGACAGCTGAACACTGAAGCTTTCTTT.

This chain links TRBV6-5 with TRBJ1-4; D is uncertain. V gave up 2 bases and J gave up 7 bases, with 5 bases separating them. The CDR3 is 12 residues long. Germline lookup yields CDR1 MNHEY and CDR2 SVGAGI. This CDR3 reads CASSYRAEKLFF. CDR3 bases: TGTGCCAGCAGTTACAGGGCTGAAAAACTGTTTTTT.

The chain recombines TRBV11-2 with TRBJ1-1, with D possibly matching TRBD1 (5 bases). Trimming pared 6 bases from V and 0 bases from J, leaving 14 bases between. This CDR3 is built from 15 residues. Germline V lookup: CDR1 SGHAT, CDR2 FQNNGV. CDR3 amino acids: CASSLSTVMNTEAFF. As DNA, the CDR3 is TGTGCCAGCAGTTTATCGACAGTTATGAACACTGAAGCTTTCTTT.

This chain uses TRBV19 with TRBJ2-1; 11 bases are shared with TRBD2. V shed 8 bases and J 1 base; nucleotides not matched to a gene: 7. This CDR3 spans 16 amino acids. Germline-derived CDR1 and CDR2 are LNHDA and SQIVND (reference sequence). The CDR3 DNA reads as TGTGCCAGTTTCCGGACTAGCGGGTCTTCCTACAATGAGCAGTTCTTC. This translates into CASFRTSGSSYNEQFF.

The genes are TRBV6-5 and TRBJ1-2; a weak D match, TRBD1 (5 bases). CDR3 length equals 12 residues. Trimming took off 2 bases at V and 8 bases at J, with 9 bases between the two ends. In germline, CDR1 is MNHEY, CDR2 SVGAGI. CDR3 DNA sequence: TGTGCCAGCAGTTACAGGGAGGGGGGCTACACCTTC. Amino acid sequence: CASSYREGGYTF.

The V gene is TRBV7-6, the J gene TRBJ1-1, with D uncertain. V was clipped by 1 base and J by 1 base, with 4 bases between them. In germline, CDR1 is SGHVS, CDR2 FNYEAQ. This CDR3 contains 13 residues. CDR3 loop: CASSLGQNTEAFF. The DNA of the CDR3 is TGTGCCAGCAGCTTAGGTCAGAACACTGAAGCTTTCTTT.

V usage is TRBV5-1 and J usage is TRBJ2-2; D is possibly TRBD2 (6 bases). Germline V CDR1 and CDR2: SGHRS, YFSETQ. CDR3 length: 18 residues. The V end was cut by 3 bases, the J end by 5 bases, with 23 bases between. CDR3: CASSSPSREAIRTGELFF. Written as DNA, the CDR3 is TGCGCCAGCAGCTCCCCGTCGAGGGAGGCCATCCGAACCGGGGAGCTGTTTTTT.